This T cell receptor (beta chain) was identified during a study of T-cell reconstitution after alpha-beta-depleted transplantation in children. Unique molecular identifiers were used to barcode this TCRbeta library. From the PCR reads, TCRdb called clonotypes with MiXCR, one entry per CDR3 protein. The sample records hundreds of thousands of distinct CDR3 sequences, roughly 13% being singletons. Between the trimmed V and J ends, which lost 7 bases and 6 bases, there was a span of 13 bases. In germline, CDR1 is SQVTM, CDR2 ANQGSEA. This CDR3 is 11 amino acids long. This clonotype was seen at least ten times. The antigen is undetermined. Study findings and constraints: Surviving thymic progenitors and recipient T cells were the source of high TCRbeta diversity at day 60 in some patients. It was newly produced T cells that mostly accounted for T-cell counts and diversity one year after transplant. The study reportedly traced alpha-beta T cells about two months after transplant to several hundred expanded graft clones.

The TCR sequence derives from a male patient younger than 18 who had a stem cell transplant for acute myeloid leukemia, so the T cells may come from the graft donor. Sample: PBMCs, mostly from graft donor cells, taken 360 days after TCRalphabeta/CD19-depleted stem cell transplant. This sequence joins TRBV29-1 and TRBJ2-7; no definite D call. The CDR3 nucleotides are TGCAGCGCGACTGACCGCTCCGAGCAGTACTTC. Residues: CSATDRSEQYF.